Listed below are T cell receptor beta chains from one sample, sequenced in a study of T cell repertoires in cytomegalovirus infection. TCRdb reprocessed the reads with MiXCR, giving one entry per CDR3 protein. The table includes fewer than 300,000 distinct CDR3 sequences, over 20% detected once. The material sequenced was PBMCs. Receptor source: a human donor in good health (CMV status not recorded). Some clones in this sample may be carry-over from other donors' samples. CDR3s include the opening cysteine and the closing phenylalanine or tryptophan. A D gene is named only where the DNA matches it firmly. Clone size is stated in some rows and not others, as once, few, many or a class when expanded.

TRBJ2-7,.,TRBV5-1,few,TGCGCCAGCAGCAGGGGGGACGGCACCTACGAGCAGTACTTC,CASSRGDGTYEQYF
TRBJ2-4,.,TRBV28,.,TGTGCCAGCAGTTTTACTGGAATACCTCTTCAGTACTTC,CASSFTGIPLQYF
TRBJ1-2,.,TRBV27,once,TGTGCCAGCAGTCCGACAGGATCAATTGGCTACACCTTC,CASSPTGSIGYTF
TRBJ2-2,.,TRBV28,few,TGTGCCAGCAGAGACTTGAGGGTCGGGGAGCTGTTTTTT,CASRDLRVGELFF
TRBJ1-5,.,TRBV29-1,.,TGCAGCGTTGCCCGGGACAGCAATCAGCCCCAGCATTTT,CSVARDSNQPQHF
TRBJ2-3,.,TRBV28,many,TGTGCCAGCAGGCGACCTACGGATACGCAGTATTTT,CASRRPTDTQYF
TRBJ2-1,.,TRBV7-8,.,TGTGCCAGCAGCTTAGAAGTGGGAGTGGGTAATGAGCAGTTCTTC,CASSLEVGVGNEQFF
TRBJ2-5,TRBD2,TRBV7-2,few,TGTGCCAGCAGCTTGTCTAGCGGGAGGGGGGGAGAGACCCAGTACTTC,CASSLSSGRGGETQYF
TRBJ2-5,.,TRBV7-8,.,TGTGCCAGCAGCTTTTCAGGGCAATACCAAGAGACCCAGTACTTC,CASSFSGQYQETQYF
TRBJ1-5,.,TRBV20-1,few,TGCAGTGCTAGGGGAGGGAACAATCAGCCCCAGCATTTT,CSARGGNNQPQHF
TRBJ1-2,.,TRBV18,.,TGTGCCAGCTCACCCGGGGGTACAAATGGCTACACCTTC,CASSPGGTNGYTF
TRBJ2-2,.,TRBV5-6,.,TGTGCCAGCGGCTTGGCGGGGATCGGGGAGCTGTTTTTT,CASGLAGIGELFF
TRBJ2-5,.,TRBV28,.,TGTGCCAGCAGTTGGAGTGGGGAAGGGACCCAGTACTTC,CASSWSGEGTQYF
TRBJ1-1,.,TRBV6-6,few,TGTGCCAGCAGTTACGGCAGTATGAACACTGAAGCTTTCTTT,CASSYGSMNTEAFF
TRBJ2-7,.,TRBV6-2/TRBV6-3,.,TGTGCCAGCAGTCACCCGAGGACAGCCTATCGCTCCTACGAGCAGTACTTC,CASSHPRTAYRSYEQYF
TRBJ2-2,TRBD2,TRBV7-6,.,TGTGCCAGCAGTCCCGGGACTAGGGACACCGGGGAGCTGTTTTTT,CASSPGTRDTGELFF
TRBJ1-2,.,TRBV28,few,TGTGCCAGCAGTTTAGAAGGCCCAGGGTCCAGGTTTGGCGGCTACACCTTC,CASSLEGPGSRFGGYTF
TRBJ2-2,.,TRBV11-2,many,TGTGCCAGCAGTAAAGGCAGGGTCACCGGGGAGCTGTTTTTT,CASSKGRVTGELFF
TRBJ1-1,.,TRBV12-3/TRBV12-4,.,TGTGCCAGCAGTTTAGTTCAGGGAGGAGCTTTCTTT,CASSLVQGGAFF
TRBJ2-3,TRBD2,TRBV11-2,.,TGTGCCAGCAGCCGCCGACTAGCGGGAGGTATGGATACGCAGTATTTT,CASSRRLAGGMDTQYF
TRBJ2-7,.,TRBV29-1,.,TGCAGCGTTAATACCCGCAGCCACGAGCAGTACTTC,CSVNTRSHEQYF
TRBJ2-7,.,TRBV28,.,TGTGCCAGCACCCCGATTGGGGGCATCTACGAGCAGTACTTC,CASTPIGGIYEQYF
TRBJ1-4,.,TRBV15,few,TGTGCCGCGGGAGGGGATAGAGAAAAACTGTTTTTT,CAAGGDREKLFF
TRBJ2-1,.,TRBV2,.,TGTGCCAGCAGTCCTACGGGACTTTACAATGAGCAGTTCTTC,CASSPTGLYNEQFF
TRBJ1-5,TRBD1,TRBV7-2,few,TGTGCCAGCAGGGGACAGGGATCGAATCAGCCCCAGCATTTT,CASRGQGSNQPQHF
TRBJ2-7,.,TRBV30,.,TGTGCCTGGAGCCGTCAGATCTACGAGCAGTACTTC,CAWSRQIYEQYF
TRBJ2-1,TRBD2,TRBV30,.,TGTGCCTTGGAGGAGGGACTAGCGGACTACAATGAGCAGTTCTTC,CALEEGLADYNEQFF
TRBJ2-5,.,TRBV2,.,TGTGCCAGCAAGGGCATAATGTACCAAGAGACCCAGTACTTC,CASKGIMYQETQYF
TRBJ2-1,.,TRBV12-3/TRBV12-4,.,TGTGCCAGCAGTCCGTTTCGTGTCAGCAATGAGCAGTTCTTC,CASSPFRVSNEQFF
TRBJ1-3,.,TRBV7-2,many,TGTGCCAGCAGCTCGCGATTCTCTGGAAACACCATATATTTT,CASSSRFSGNTIYF
TRBJ1-5,TRBD1,TRBV28,few,TGTGCCAGCGAGGGGGCAGGCAATCAGCCCCAGCATTTT,CASEGAGNQPQHF
TRBJ2-4,TRBD2,TRBV12-3/TRBV12-4,.,TGTGCCAGCAGTCCCGGGACTAGCGGGAACATTCAGTACTTC,CASSPGTSGNIQYF
TRBJ2-1,TRBD2,TRBV27,.,TGTGCCAGCAGCTTACTAGCGGGAGGGAAGGAGCAGTTCTTC,CASSLLAGGKEQFF
TRBJ2-5,TRBD2,TRBV19,.,TGTGCCAGTAGTATAGGGACTAGCGGAACGCAGACCCAGTACTTC,CASSIGTSGTQTQYF
TRBJ2-3,.,TRBV5-1,many,TGCGCCAGCAGCTTTATGGGGGGCTCTGCAGATACGCAGTATTTT,CASSFMGGSADTQYF
TRBJ2-7,.,TRBV19,.,TGTGCCAGTAGTCCCAAGACCGCTCGGGAGCAGTACTTC,CASSPKTAREQYF
TRBJ1-3,.,TRBV6-2/TRBV6-3,.,TGTGCCAGCAGCCGGCTGACGGGGTGGACTGGAAACACCATATATTTT,CASSRLTGWTGNTIYF
TRBJ2-7,TRBD1,TRBV5-5,.,TGTGCCAGCAGCCCGAAGCGGACAGGTACTTCTAGCCGCTCCTACGAGCAGTACTTC,CASSPKRTGTSSRSYEQYF
TRBJ1-5,.,TRBV28,.,TGTGCCAGCAGTTTAGGGGACGGATATCAGCCCCAGCATTTT,CASSLGDGYQPQHF
TRBJ2-1,.,TRBV24-1,.,TGTGCCACCAGTTCCGCGACAGGTCTCTCCTACAATGAGCAGTTCTTC,CATSSATGLSYNEQFF